One sample yielded the 16 T cell receptor beta chains listed below, sequenced in a study of blood T cell repertoires in COVID-19. Clones were read by immunoSEQ multiplex PCR, and TCRdb kept only the in-frame ones, dropping some. The repertoire holds about 74,000 clones, with 75% to 85% as singletons. Material: peripheral blood. The receptors derive from a human donor in a cohort sampled during active COVID-19.

V and J are TRBV4-2 and TRBJ2-3; tentatively, D is TRBD2 (5 bases). Germline lookup yields CDR1 LGHNA and CDR2 YNFKEQ. The CDR3 is made up of 17 amino acids. Deletions cut 0 bases from V and 1 base from J, with 14 bases between. The CDR3 nucleotides read TGTGCCAGCAGCCAAGAAGGGAGAGGCTCTGGCACAGATACGCAGTATTTT. Amino acid sequence: CASSQEGRGSGTDTQYF.

This chain joins TRBV27 and TRBJ2-1; 8 positions match TRBD2. The CDR3 has 16 amino acids. J was trimmed by 9 bases and V by 7 bases; bases with no gene match: 17. Germline CDR1 MNHEY, CDR2 SMNVEV (reference sequence). The CDR3 sequence: CASISPSSGSFFEQFF. CDR3 nucleotide sequence: TGTGCCAGCATATCTCCCTCGAGCGGGAGTTTTTTTGAGCAGTTCTTC.

In this sample, this clone turned up a few times. V and J are TRBV19 and TRBJ2-2; D might be TRBD2 (5 bases). Trimming took off 7 bases at V and 6 bases at J, with 21 bases between the two ends. Germline V gives CDR1 LNHDA, CDR2 SQIVND (reference sequence). This CDR3 is 16 amino acids long. CDR3 in amino acids: CASKRGDVDGAGELFF. The CDR3, as DNA: TGTGCCAGTAAAAGAGGAGACGTCGACGGGGCCGGGGAGCTGTTTTTT.

V gene TRBV14 combines with J gene TRBJ2-1; D possibly corresponds to TRBD1 (5 bases). The CDR3 spans 11 residues. Germline V gene lookup returns CDR1 SGHDN and CDR2 FVKESK. The V gene lost 4 bases and the J gene lost 8 bases, with 6 bases spanning the gap. CDR3 coding DNA: TGTGCCAGCAGCCGCAGGGATGAGCAGTTCTTC. Protein sequence: CASSRRDEQFF.

This clone was counted at least ten times. The gene calls are TRBV6-6 and TRBJ1-2; D uncertain. The CDR3 extends over 12 amino acids. Germline CDR1 is MNHNY and CDR2 is SVGAGI (reference sequence). Trimming left V 4 bases short and J 4 bases short, with 7 bases between. The CDR3 spells CASSSNSYGYTF. The CDR3, as DNA: TGTGCCAGCAGTTCTAACAGCTATGGCTACACCTTC.

The gene calls are TRBV4-3 and TRBJ1-5; weak D call: TRBD1 (5 bases). CDR1 is LGHNA and CDR2 is YSLEER in the germline V gene. The CDR3 runs to 15 residues. V lost 0 bases, J lost 7 bases, and 13 bases lay in between. Here the CDR3 reads CASSQESGNRQPQHF. The CDR3 DNA is TGCGCCAGCAGCCAAGAATCAGGGAACAGGCAGCCCCAGCATTTT.

The V gene is TRBV4-3, the J gene TRBJ2-5, with D unresolved. The CDR3 is 15 residues long. Between the trimmed V and J ends, which lost 2 bases and 0 bases, there was a span of 10 bases. Looked up from germline, CDR1 is LGHNA and CDR2 is YSLEER. The CDR3 sequence is CASSQQQDHQETQYF. The CDR3 DNA reads TGCGCCAGCAGCCAACAACAAGATCACCAAGAGACCCAGTACTTC.

J is TRBJ2-2 and V is TRBV11-2, with D perhaps matching TRBD2 (6 bases). The germline gives CDR1 SGHAT, CDR2 FQNNGV. V shed 5 bases and J shed 4 bases, with 17 bases lying between them. This CDR3 is built from 16 residues. DNA of the CDR3: TGTGCCAGCAGCGCCCGGGACTGGGCCACCACCGGGGAGCTGTTTTTT. Its protein product is CASSARDWATTGELFF. The variable domain in full, completed from reference TRBV11-2 and TRBJ2-2, reads EAGVAQSPRYKIIEKRQSVAFWCNPISGHATLYWYQQILGQGPKLLIQFQNNGVVDDSQLPKDRFSAERLKGVDSTLKIQPAKLEDSAVYLCASSARDWATTGELFFGEGSRLTVL.

CDR3 protein: CASSQDQSGQGSRAFF. The CDR3, as DNA: TGTGCCAGCAGCCAAGACCAATCGGGACAGGGGTCCCGAGCTTTCTTT. The V call is TRBV4-2, the J call TRBJ1-1; TRBD1 matches 10 bases. The germline V gene encodes CDR1 LGHNA and CDR2 YNFKEQ. V lost 0 bases, J lost 10 bases, and 11 bases stayed unmatched. CDR3 length: 16 residues.

The genes are TRBV5-1 and TRBJ1-1; maybe TRBD1 (5 bases). Germline CDR1 and CDR2: SGHRS and YFSETQ. V lost 4 bases, J lost 11 bases, and 21 bases lay in between. This CDR3 is 14 amino acids long. DNA of the CDR3: TGCGCCAGCAGCCTATTGGGGGGAGAGAGAGAGGCTTTCTTT. Translated: CASSLLGGEREAFF.

This clone appeared a few times. V is TRBV11-2 and J is TRBJ2-7; D not resolved. V was pared by 4 bases and J by 0 bases, with 10 bases between. This CDR3 region has 14 residues. Germline CDR1 SGHAT, CDR2 FQNNGV. CDR3 region: CASSSFWPSYEQYF. The CDR3 nucleotides read TGTGCCAGCAGCTCATTTTGGCCCTCCTACGAGCAGTACTTC.

This rearrangement joins TRBV20-1 to TRBJ2-1; D is unclear. CDR1 and CDR2 (germline): DFQATT, SNEGSKA (reference sequence). The CDR3 is made up of 10 amino acids. V was trimmed by 6 bases and J by 5 bases, leaving 5 bases between them. The CDR3 protein is CSAADNEQFF. In DNA form, the CDR3 reads TGCAGTGCCGCAGACAATGAGCAGTTCTTC.

This clone was seen repeatedly, ten times or more. V and J are TRBV27 and TRBJ1-5; TRBD1 matches 8 bases. The CDR3 has 16 residues. Germline V lookup: CDR1 MNHEY, CDR2 SMNVEV (reference sequence). With 4 bases clipped from V and 2 bases from J, the junction kept 7 bases outside the gene matches. CDR3 in amino acids: CASSSRTGPGNQPQHF. CDR3 nucleotide sequence: TGTGCCAGCAGTTCCCGGACAGGGCCGGGCAATCAGCCCCAGCATTTT.

The chain combines TRBV5-1 with TRBJ2-3; 12 bases line up with TRBD2. This CDR3 has 16 amino acids. Germline V lookup: CDR1 SGHRS, CDR2 YFSETQ. Trimming removed 4 bases from V and 0 bases from J; junction bases left unmatched: 3. CDR3 DNA sequence: TGCGCCAGCAGCACAGGGACTAGCGGGAGCACAGATACGCAGTATTTT. Translation: CASSTGTSGSTDTQYF.

The chain combines TRBV15 with TRBJ2-7; D call uncertain. Trimming pared 1 base from V and 7 bases from J, leaving 11 bases between. CDR3 size: 13 residues. CDR1 is LNHNV, CDR2 YYDKDF, per germline (reference sequence). CDR3 protein: CATSRGRVQEQYF. CDR3 sequence (DNA): TGTGCCACCAGCAGAGGGAGAGTTCAAGAGCAGTACTTC.

This chain links TRBV30 with TRBJ1-1; 7 nucleotides match TRBD1. CDR3 length: 12 residues. Trimming took 7 bases from V and 1 from J; bases not matched to a gene: 3. Germline CDR1 and CDR2: GTSNPN and SVGIG (reference sequence). The DNA for the CDR3 is TGTGCCTCCAACAGGGGGAACACTGAAGCTTTCTTT. Its protein is CASNRGNTEAFF.